A single sample is the source of the 32 T cell receptor beta chains below, sequenced in a study of T-cell reconstitution after alpha-beta-depleted transplantation in children (dated by TCRdb to about 2016). Libraries were made using PCR. The run used an Illumina HiSeq 2500. TCR libraries were prepared with molecular barcoding, using unique molecular identifiers to normalize TCRbeta repertoire quantification. Using fastp trimming at Q25 and MiXCR clonotype assembly, TCRdb reanalyzed the public sequencing data and kept in-frame beta chains. Under each unique CDR3 protein, matching rows form one entry showing the most common genes and DNA. For this sample there are approximately 490,000 distinct CDR3 sequences; around 13% appear just once. The ten top clones hold approximately 5.4% of the sample. The sample in question was PBMCs from the stem cell graft donor, obtained from the stem cell graft. Every receptor here comes from a human donor who donated a stem cell graft to a child with combined immunodeficiency.

The chain uses TRBV5-5 and TRBJ2-3; D unresolved. CDR1 SGHKS and CDR2 YYEKEE come from the germline V gene (reference sequence). Trimming removed 0 bases from V and 3 bases from J, with 14 bases in between. CDR3 length equals 16 residues. CDR3 sequence reads: CASSLGRPLVTDTQYF. DNA for the CDR3: TGTGCCAGCAGCTTGGGCCGCCCCCTGGTTACAGATACGCAGTATTTT.

J is TRBJ2-3 and V is TRBV24-1; TRBD2 aligns across 13 bases. Germline V gene sequence: CDR1 KGHDR, CDR2 SFDVKD. V trimming: 1 base; J trimming: 6 bases; junction bases outside the gene matches: 6. CDR3 size: 17 residues. CDR3 in DNA: TGTGCCACCAGTGATTTCACTAGCGGGGGGGCCGCGGATACGCAGTATTTT. Its protein product is CATSDFTSGGAADTQYF.

The gene calls are TRBV6-5 and TRBJ2-1; the match to TRBD2 covers 8 bases. The V segment lost 0 bases and the J segment 6 bases; nucleotides outside the gene matches: 10. There are 17 residues in the CDR3. The germline CDR1 and CDR2 sequences are MNHEY and SVGAGI. This CDR3 is CASSYSSRGGFGNEQFF. Here the CDR3 DNA reads TGTGCCAGCAGTTACTCGAGTCGGGGGGGCTTCGGCAATGAGCAGTTCTTC.

The chain joins TRBV7-2 to TRBJ2-1; 10 bases match TRBD2. Germline V CDR1 and CDR2: SGHTA, FQGNSA. The CDR3 sequence is 16 residues long. Trimming at V came to 0 bases and at J to 3 bases, leaving 2 bases not matched to a gene. CDR3 region: CASSLASGGHYNEQFF. DNA for the CDR3: TGTGCCAGCAGCTTAGCTAGCGGGGGGCACTACAATGAGCAGTTCTTC.

This clonotype was counted at least ten times. V and J are TRBV20-1 and TRBJ2-3; 16 bases are a match to TRBD2. The germline V gene encodes CDR1 DFQATT and CDR2 SNEGSKA (reference sequence). The ends lost 3 bases at V and 1 base at J; junction bases unmatched: 4. CDR3 size: 17 residues. CDR3 nucleotide sequence: TGCAGTGCTAGGGGACTAGCGGGAGGGCCGGGCACAGATACGCAGTATTTT. Amino acids: CSARGLAGGPGTDTQYF.

This clonotype was detected a few times. This chain uses TRBV3-1 with TRBJ1-1; D not resolved. The germline V gene has CDR1 LGHDT and CDR2 YNNKEL (reference sequence). Trimming cost V 1 base and J 11 bases, with 8 bases left between them. This CDR3 comprises 11 residues. The CDR3 sequence: CASSQGVVAFF. The CDR3 DNA is TGTGCCAGCAGCCAAGGGGTGGTGGCTTTCTTT.

This clonotype was recorded a few times. This chain joins TRBV12-3 or TRBV12-4 and TRBJ2-1; D call uncertain. This CDR3 region has 11 residues. Deletions cut 5 bases from V and 9 bases from J, with 8 bases between. CDR3 coding DNA: TGTGCCAGCAGTATCCGCGGTGAGCAGTTCTTC. It codes for CASSIRGEQFF.

The genes are TRBV7-9 and TRBJ2-2, with D uncertain. Germline V lookup: CDR1 SEHNR, CDR2 FQNEAQ (reference sequence). The CDR3 contains 16 residues. V was cut by 3 bases and J by 6 bases, with 17 bases left in between. DNA of the CDR3: TGTGCCAGCAGCTTCTTCAAATGGGGAAGTCCCGGGGAGCTGTTTTTT. Protein: CASSFFKWGSPGELFF.

This clonotype showed up just a few times. This rearrangement joins TRBV27 to TRBJ2-3; 8 bases fit TRBD1. CDR3 length: 14 amino acids. Germline V gives CDR1 MNHEY, CDR2 SMNVEV (reference sequence). Unmatched junction bases numbered 8, after V lost 5 bases and J lost 7 bases. The CDR3, as DNA: TGTGCCAGCAGTCGCAACCAGGGGGCAAATACGCAGTATTTT. This codes for CASSRNQGANTQYF.

This sequence joins TRBV5-1 and TRBJ1-1; TRBD1 is a possible D gene (5 bases). V lost 0 bases and J 12 bases, leaving 15 bases between the germline ends. This CDR3 comprises 13 residues. In germline, CDR1 is SGHRS, CDR2 YFSETQ. The CDR3 protein is CASSLAGTAEPFF. DNA for the CDR3: TGCGCCAGCAGCTTGGCCGGGACGGCCGAACCTTTCTTT.

This chain joins TRBV9 and TRBJ2-2; maybe TRBD1 (6 bases). V was clipped by 4 bases and J by 0 bases, with 13 bases between them. This CDR3 contains 16 residues. Germline values: CDR1 SGDLS, CDR2 YYNGEE. CDR3: CASSPSTGANTGELFF. Written as DNA, the CDR3 is TGTGCCAGCAGCCCATCGACAGGTGCGAACACCGGGGAGCTGTTTTTT.

This clonotype was seen only a few times. The chain couples TRBV20-1 to TRBJ2-7; TRBD2 aligns across 13 bases. The CDR3 spans 16 residues. CDR1 is DFQATT, CDR2 SNEGSKA, per germline (reference sequence). The trim removed 2 bases at V and 3 bases at J, leaving 7 bases unmatched. The CDR3 DNA follows: TGCAGTGCTAGACCGGGACTAGCGGGACTTTTCTACGAGCAGTACTTC. Translating gives CSARPGLAGLFYEQYF.

This clonotype was detected ten times or more. The chain recombines TRBV4-2 with TRBJ1-4, with TRBD1 matching 12 bases. With 0 bases clipped from V and 8 bases from J, the junction kept 4 bases outside the gene matches. The CDR3 spans 16 residues. Per germline, CDR1 LGHNA and CDR2 YNFKEQ. CDR3 DNA: TGTGCCAGCAGCCAAGATACCGGGACAGGGGGCGAAAAACTGTTTTTT. This codes for CASSQDTGTGGEKLFF.

The sample holds a few counts of this clonotype. The chain carries TRBV7-9 and TRBJ2-7; 12 nucleotides align to TRBD2. J lost 1 base, V lost 5 bases, and 3 bases had no gene match. The CDR3 runs to 15 residues. Germline values: CDR1 SEHNR, CDR2 FQNEAQ (reference sequence). The CDR3 region is CASSALAGGSYEQYF. As DNA, the CDR3 is TGTGCCAGCAGCGCACTAGCGGGGGGTTCCTACGAGCAGTACTTC.

The sample holds a few counts of this clonotype. The V gene is TRBV5-6, the J gene TRBJ2-5, with a tentative D call TRBD2 (5 bases). With 0 bases removed from V and 5 bases from J, the gap between germline ends came to 14 bases. Germline V gene data show CDR1 as SGHDT and CDR2 as YYEEEE. The CDR3 length is 15 residues. The CDR3: CASSLASTSRETQYF. CDR3 sequence (DNA): TGTGCCAGCAGCTTGGCATCTACTAGTAGGGAGACCCAGTACTTC.

This clonotype was seen many times. The chain recombines TRBV18 with TRBJ2-3; D might be TRBD1 (5 bases). V was pared by 7 bases and J by 0 bases, with 8 bases between. Germline values: CDR1 KGHSH, CDR2 LQKENI. The CDR3 extends over 13 amino acids. The CDR3 coding sequence is TGTGCCAGCTGCACAGGAAGCACAGATACGCAGTATTTT. Translating gives CASCTGSTDTQYF.

This clonotype was seen at least ten times. This chain connects TRBV4-3 to TRBJ2-1; D might be TRBD2 (5 bases). Trimming took off 1 base at V and 4 bases at J, with 11 bases between the two ends. Germline lookup yields CDR1 LGHNA and CDR2 YSLEER. This CDR3 has 15 amino acids. The CDR3 sequence: CASSQGGEFYNEQFF. Written as DNA, the CDR3 is TGCGCCAGCAGCCAAGGTGGGGAGTTTTACAATGAGCAGTTCTTC.

This clonotype has a count of ten or more. The chain joins TRBV7-2 to TRBJ1-1; D is possibly TRBD1 (6 bases). CDR3 length: 15 amino acids. Germline V lookup: CDR1 SGHTA, CDR2 FQGNSA. The V end was cut by 2 bases, the J end by 1 base, with 11 bases between. The CDR3 spells CASSLPQGRNTEAFF. The DNA for the CDR3 is TGTGCCAGCAGCTTACCACAGGGTAGGAACACTGAAGCTTTCTTT.

V usage is TRBV24-1 and J usage is TRBJ2-3; D may be TRBD1 (6 bases). Germline V gives CDR1 KGHDR, CDR2 SFDVKD. The germline V and J ends were trimmed by 5 bases and 3 bases, with 23 bases remaining between them. CDR3 length: 18 amino acids. CDR3 in DNA: TGTGCCACCAGTGGCAAGGCCCGGGACATCTGGACAACAGATACGCAGTATTTT. This gives the protein CATSGKARDIWTTDTQYF.

This clonotype turned up a few times. The gene calls are TRBV6-1 and TRBJ2-7; D is uncertain. V was shortened by 8 bases and J by 0 bases, with 11 bases between the two germline ends. The CDR3 is made up of 13 amino acids. In germline, CDR1 is MNHNS, CDR2 SASEGT. CDR3 nucleotides: TGTGCCAGCGTGTCCGCCAGCTCCTACGAGCAGTACTTC. Translated, it gives CASVSASSYEQYF.

This clonotype has ten or more counts. The J gene is TRBJ1-6, the V gene TRBV2, with no clear D. CDR3 size: 13 residues. Trimming removed 10 bases from V and 4 bases from J, with 11 bases in between. Looked up from germline, CDR1 is SNHLY and CDR2 is FYNNEI. CDR3 amino acids: CAKSDGYNSPLHF. In DNA form, the CDR3 reads TGTGCCAAATCGGATGGTTATAATTCACCCCTCCACTTT.

This clonotype was detected a few times. This chain uses TRBV5-1 with TRBJ2-3; 11 bases agree with TRBD2. CDR1 is SGHRS, CDR2 YFSETQ, per germline. V shed 1 base, J shed 4 bases, and the junction held 14 bases outside the gene matches. This CDR3 is 19 amino acids long. For the CDR3, the DNA is TGCGCCAGCAGCTTGACCCCTGGGCTACTAGCGGGAGTTCCAGATACGCAGTATTTT. It is translated as CASSLTPGLLAGVPDTQYF.

Many counts were recorded for this clonotype. The V and J genes are TRBV7-6 and TRBJ1-1; D may be TRBD1 (5 bases). Trimming pared 0 bases from V and 5 bases from J, leaving 10 bases between. The CDR3 has 14 residues. Germline CDR1 SGHVS, CDR2 FNYEAQ. CDR3 protein: CASSLALEGTEAFF. CDR3 sequence (DNA): TGTGCCAGCAGCTTAGCGCTGGAGGGGACTGAAGCTTTCTTT.

The sample holds a few counts of this clonotype. This chain uses TRBV2 with TRBJ2-7; TRBD1 agrees at 9 bases. Germline CDR1 SNHLY, CDR2 FYNNEI. This CDR3 is 15 amino acids long. V lost 5 bases and J lost 6; bases outside the gene matches: 11. This chain's CDR3 is CASSTQGQGYGEQYF. Here the CDR3 DNA reads TGTGCCAGCAGTACCCAAGGACAGGGGTACGGCGAGCAGTACTTC.

V is TRBV19 and J is TRBJ2-7; possible D gene TRBD2, 5 bases. CDR1 and CDR2 from the germline V gene are LNHDA and SQIVND (reference sequence). V lost 6 bases and J lost 3, with 30 bases in between. The CDR3 loop spans 19 amino acids. The CDR3 DNA is TGTGCCAGTAGGGGTGAGATTCGGGCGGGCACGACAAGCAGCTACGAGCAGTACTTC. Amino acid sequence: CASRGEIRAGTTSSYEQYF. Full variable domain (outside the CDR3, taken from reference TRBV19 and TRBJ2-7): DGGITQSPKYLFRKEGQNVTLSCEQNLNHDAMYWYRQDPGQGLRLIYYSQIVNDFQKGDIAEGYSVSREKKESFPLTVTSAQKNPTAFYLCASRGEIRAGTTSSYEQYFGPGTRLTVT.

This chain uses TRBV5-6 with TRBJ2-5, with 11 nucleotides matching TRBD1. CDR1 SGHDT and CDR2 YYEEEE come from the germline V gene. This CDR3 spans 15 amino acids. J gave up 6 bases and V 4 bases, and 8 bases lay outside the gene matches. DNA for the CDR3: TGTGCCAGCAGCAATGACGGACAGGGGGCCAAGACCCAGTACTTC. It codes for CASSNDGQGAKTQYF.

This clonotype came up a few times. This rearrangement joins TRBV20-1 to TRBJ2-2; maybe TRBD2 (6 bases). Trimming took off 5 bases at V and 7 bases at J, with 14 bases between the two ends. The CDR3 extends over 13 amino acids. Germline-derived CDR1 and CDR2 are DFQATT and SNEGSKA (reference sequence). The CDR3 loop is CSARRDFNGELFF. Here the CDR3 DNA reads TGCAGTGCTCGGCGGGACTTTAACGGGGAGCTGTTTTTT.

This clonotype was seen many times. The V call is TRBV7-8, the J call TRBJ2-7, with D possibly being TRBD2 (6 bases). The CDR3 is 15 residues long. Germline V gene sequence: CDR1 SGHVS, CDR2 FQNEAQ. V was shortened by 2 bases and J by 4 bases, with 15 bases between the two germline ends. The CDR3 nucleotides are TGTGCCAGCAGCTTAACGCGGGACCGCATATACGAGCAGTACTTC. It codes for CASSLTRDRIYEQYF. The variable domain in full, completed from reference TRBV7-8 and TRBJ2-7, reads GAGVSQSPRYKVAKRGQDVALRCDPISGHVSLFWYQQALGQGPEFLTYFQNEAQLDKSGLPSDRFFAERPEGSVSTLKIQRTQQEDSAVYLCASSLTRDRIYEQYFGPGTRLTVT.

This clonotype has a count of ten or more. This sequence joins TRBV6-1 and TRBJ2-3; D not certain. CDR1 MNHNS and CDR2 SASEGT come from the germline V gene. The V end lost 5 bases, the J end lost 6 bases, and 12 bases lay between the germline ends. The CDR3 runs to 13 residues. CDR3 amino acids: CASSLFLGDTQYF. DNA of the CDR3: TGTGCCAGCAGTCTCTTCTTAGGGGATACGCAGTATTTT.

The rearrangement uses TRBV25-1 and TRBJ1-1; 8 nucleotides agree with TRBD1. Germline CDR1 and CDR2: MGHDK and SYGVNS. V dropped 8 bases and J dropped 5; count of bases not matched to a gene: 10. The CDR3 contains 14 residues. The CDR3 spells CASSRAGGFTEAFF. The CDR3 coding sequence is TGTGCCAGCTCCCGGGCAGGGGGCTTTACTGAAGCTTTCTTT.

The sample holds many counts of this clonotype. The chain couples TRBV5-6 to TRBJ2-1, with TRBD1 matching 8 bases. Trimming cost V 4 bases and J 8 bases; bases outside gene matches: 14. Germline V gene sequence: CDR1 SGHDT, CDR2 YYEEEE. CDR3 length equals 16 residues. As DNA, the CDR3 is TGTGCCAGCAGCACCACCCGGGACAGGAGGGTCGATGAGCAGTTCTTC. It specifies CASSTTRDRRVDEQFF.

In its sample, this clonotype was seen a few times. The chain joins TRBV6-5 to TRBJ1-1; D is ambiguous. From germline, CDR1 is MNHEY and CDR2 SVGAGI. The CDR3 is made up of 15 amino acids. Trimming pared 0 bases from V and 0 bases from J, leaving 8 bases between. Here the CDR3 DNA reads TGTGCCAGCAGTTACTCTGCGGATATGAACACTGAAGCTTTCTTT. Translated: CASSYSADMNTEAFF.